This T cell receptor beta chain was sequenced during a study of OX40 agonist ivuxolimab in advanced cancers. A remark on this clone: No antigen is known for it.

Sequencing used immunoSEQ multiplex PCR; TCRdb keeps in-frame clones, though not all of them. The sample carries about 78,000 clones, around 90% recorded once. General study results and limits: On average, a greater number of expanded clones characterised CD8+ T cells relative to CD4+.

CDR1 SGHTA and CDR2 FQGNSA come from the germline V gene. CDR3 length: 15 residues. Deletions cut 1 base from V and 0 bases from J, with 10 bases between. The chain recombines TRBV7-2 with TRBJ2-7; the D is unclear. The sequence was obtained from an adult with an advanced solid tumor such as melanoma, head and neck, liver or kidney cancer. Sequencing was performed on CD4+ or CD8+ T cells sorted from blood, taken in a trial of the OX40 agonist ivuxolimab. The CDR3 here is CASSLGAWSSYEQYF. In DNA form, the CDR3 reads TGTGCCAGCAGCTTAGGGGCTTGGAGCTCCTACGAGCAGTACTTC.